This TCR beta chain was found in a study of PD-1 blockade in classical Hodgkin lymphoma. V lost 0 bases and J lost 0, with 8 bases in between. The CDR3 runs 15 residues. In germline, CDR1 is SGDLS, CDR2 YYNGEE. Study results and caveats: A reduction in baseline TCR diversity was reportedly seen in newly diagnosed patients relative to healthy donors. By C4D1, diversity of CD4+ TCRs had risen significantly, whereas that of CD8+ TCRs had not.

Produced via immunoSEQ multiplex PCR; TCRdb's table is partial and in-frame only. Altogether 6,000 to 8,500 clones are present, 75% to 85% being singletons, with the ten largest covering just over 45%. Each patient's relapse followed autologous stem cell transplantation, and brentuximab vedotin exposure varied. Under best response, outcomes were complete response, partial response or progressive disease. This clone is deemed medium-sized. Its specificity is not known. The chain combines TRBV9 with TRBJ2-3; D is possibly TRBD2 (6 bases). This receptor was taken from a human donor with classical Hodgkin lymphoma. The sequences come from peripheral blood mononuclear cells (PBMCs), collected before the second cycle of nivolumab. In DNA form, the CDR3 reads TGTGCCAGCAGCGTAGGGGACTTCAGCACAGATACGCAGTATTTT. This gives the protein CASSVGDFSTDTQYF.